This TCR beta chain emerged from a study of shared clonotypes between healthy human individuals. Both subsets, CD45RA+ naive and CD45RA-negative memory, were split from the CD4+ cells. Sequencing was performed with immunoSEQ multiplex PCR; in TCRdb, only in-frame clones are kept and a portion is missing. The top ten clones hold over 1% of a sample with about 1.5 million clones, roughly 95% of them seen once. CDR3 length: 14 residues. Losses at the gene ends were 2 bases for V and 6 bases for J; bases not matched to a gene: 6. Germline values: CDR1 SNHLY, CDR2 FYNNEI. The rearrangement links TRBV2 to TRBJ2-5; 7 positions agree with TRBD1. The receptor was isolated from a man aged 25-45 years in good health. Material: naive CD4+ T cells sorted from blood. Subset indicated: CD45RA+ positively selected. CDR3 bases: TGTGCCAGCAGTGAACGACAGGGCGTGCAGACCCAGTACTTC. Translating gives CASSERQGVQTQYF.